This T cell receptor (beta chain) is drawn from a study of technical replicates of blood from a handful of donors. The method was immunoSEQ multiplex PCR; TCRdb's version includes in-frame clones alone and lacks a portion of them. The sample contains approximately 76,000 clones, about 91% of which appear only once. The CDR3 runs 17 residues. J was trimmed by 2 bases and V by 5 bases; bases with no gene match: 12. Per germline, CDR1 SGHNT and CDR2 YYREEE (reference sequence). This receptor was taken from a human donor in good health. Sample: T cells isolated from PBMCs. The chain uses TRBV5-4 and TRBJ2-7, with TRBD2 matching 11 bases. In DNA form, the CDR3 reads TGTGCCAGCAGTGAAGAACCGGGACTAGCGGCTGCCTACGAGCAGTACTTC. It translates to CASSEEPGLAAAYEQYF.